The present TCR beta chain was sequenced within a study of T cell repertoires in cytomegalovirus infection. About the study: Indications of both CMV infection and matching HLA type were provided by public TCR beta signatures.

Study-wide findings and caveats: The cumulative frequency of public TCR beta families distinguished individuals who carried CMV together with the relevant HLA. What dominated the ex vivo response were HLA-C-restricted CMV-specific TCR beta clonotypes.

Points on this clonotype: Its target is unknown.

Germline CDR1 is SEHNR and CDR2 is FQNEAQ (reference sequence). V shed 3 bases, J shed 0 bases, and the junction held 1 base outside the gene matches. The CDR3 is 17 residues long. Each CDR3 protein gets one entry after TCRdb re-called the reads with MiXCR. The data show approximately 260,000 distinct CDR3 sequences, approximately 17% seen once. The chain employs TRBV7-9 and TRBJ2-1, with 14 bases identical to TRBD2. Source material: CD8+ T cells from PBMCs. This receptor was taken from a human donor in good health (CMV status not recorded). Some clones in this sample may be carry-over from other donors' samples. CDR3 region: CASSLTSGGVSYNEQFF. DNA for the CDR3: TGTGCCAGCAGCTTGACTAGCGGGGGGGTCTCCTACAATGAGCAGTTCTTC.